Presented here are 30 T cell receptor beta chains from one specimen sequenced in a study of response to subunit inactivated influenza vaccine. TCRdb re-analysed the RT-PCR reads in MiXCR, keeping a single row per CDR3 protein. Of about 520,000 distinct CDR3 sequences in the sample, 6% to 9% were seen once. Sequencing was performed on PBMCs from blood, taken less than 30 months after vaccination. These receptors all stem from a man aged 45 to 75 who received an inactivated influenza vaccine.

This rearrangement joins TRBV4-3 to TRBJ2-7; TRBD1 or TRBD2 may be the D gene (5 bases each). The V gene's germline CDR1 is LGHNA and CDR2 YSLEER. This CDR3 spans 15 amino acids. The V and J ends lost 0 bases and 1 base respectively, with 10 bases between them. The CDR3 here is CASSQDRGASYEQYF. Here the CDR3 DNA reads TGCGCCAGCAGCCAAGATCGAGGGGCATCCTACGAGCAGTACTTC.

This chain uses TRBV25-1 with TRBJ2-5; D may be TRBD1 (6 bases). Germline loops: CDR1 MGHDK, CDR2 SYGVNS. V shed 3 bases and J shed 1 base, with 15 bases lying between them. The CDR3 sequence is 16 residues long. The CDR3 region is CASSDPRQAAQETQYF. The CDR3 DNA reads TGTGCCAGCAGTGACCCCCGACAGGCGGCCCAAGAGACCCAGTACTTC. Full variable domain (outside the CDR3, taken from reference TRBV25-1 and TRBJ2-5): EADIYQTPRYLVIGTGKKITLECSQTMGHDKMYWYQQDPGMELHLIHYSYGVNSTEKGDLSSESTVSRIRTEHFPLTLESARPSHTSQYLCASSDPRQAAQETQYFGPGTRLLVL.

A few counts support this clonotype. J is TRBJ2-5 and V is TRBV6-5; TRBD2 agrees at 12 bases. CDR1 and CDR2 (germline): MNHEY, SVGAGI. V gave up 0 bases and J gave up 4 bases; unmatched junction bases: 3. The CDR3 spans 16 residues. This CDR3 reads CASSYSTSGGGETQYF. The CDR3 bases are TGTGCCAGCAGTTACTCGACTAGCGGGGGAGGAGAGACCCAGTACTTC.

This clonotype has at least ten counts. The chain is built from TRBV4-3 and TRBJ1-6; 10 positions agree with TRBD1. Looked up from germline, CDR1 is LGHNA and CDR2 is YSLEER. The CDR3 length is 17 residues. V was pared by 2 bases and J by 10 bases, with 11 bases of the junction left unmatched. CDR3 sequence: CASSQIKGTGALSPLHF. DNA for the CDR3: TGCGCCAGCAGCCAAATTAAAGGGACAGGGGCGCTCTCACCCCTCCACTTT.

The chain is built from TRBV20-1 and TRBJ1-6; D is unresolved. V was pared by 2 bases and J by 4 bases, with 12 bases between. CDR1 and CDR2 (germline): DFQATT, SNEGSKA (reference sequence). This CDR3 has 15 residues. This CDR3 is CSARPEVRYNSPLHF. The DNA for the CDR3 is TGCAGTGCTAGACCCGAAGTCAGATATAATTCACCCCTCCACTTT.

This clonotype was found many times. The chain employs TRBV29-1 and TRBJ2-7; no definite D call. The length of the CDR3 is 13 residues. Germline V CDR1 and CDR2: SQVTM, ANQGSEA. The V gene lost 0 bases and the J gene lost 3 bases, with 9 bases spanning the gap. The CDR3 nucleotides are TGCAGCGTTGAAGATGGGCCAAACTACGAGCAGTACTTC. Its translation: CSVEDGPNYEQYF.

In this sample, this clonotype turned up many times. The V and J genes are TRBV15 and TRBJ2-2; 9 bases are shared with TRBD1. The CDR3 totals 16 residues. Germline V CDR1 and CDR2: LNHNV, YYDKDF (reference sequence). Germline trimming cut 5 bases from V and 0 bases from J; bases unmatched to any gene: 4. CDR3 in amino acids: CATSLDRGSNTGELFF. CDR3 DNA sequence: TGTGCCACCAGCCTCGACAGGGGGTCGAACACCGGGGAGCTGTTTTTT.

This clonotype was seen repeatedly, ten times or more. The chain joins TRBV10-1 to TRBJ2-7, with TRBD1 matching over 7 bases. CDR1 and CDR2 (germline): WNHNN, SYGVQD (reference sequence). CDR3 length: 13 amino acids. The junction had 5 bases not matched to a gene; V was cut back by 3 bases and J by 6 bases. CDR3 region: CASSEQGMGEQYF. In nucleotides, the CDR3 is TGCGCCAGCAGTGAACAGGGGATGGGCGAGCAGTACTTC.

The chain recombines TRBV7-8 with TRBJ2-5; D may be TRBD2 (6 bases). This CDR3 spans 14 amino acids. In germline, CDR1 is SGHVS, CDR2 FQNEAQ. Trimming cost V 0 bases and J 7 bases, with 12 bases left between them. Here the CDR3 reads CASSLAGGGGTQYF. The CDR3 DNA sequence: TGTGCCAGCAGCTTAGCGGGGGGAGGTGGGACCCAGTACTTC.

The V call is TRBV5-5, the J call TRBJ2-6; a possible D gene is TRBD1 (6 bases). This CDR3 spans 18 amino acids. Trimming took 2 bases from V and 0 from J, leaving 15 bases between them. CDR1 and CDR2 from the germline V gene are SGHKS and YYEKEE (reference sequence). CDR3 residues: CASSLRDNPLSGANVLTF. The DNA for the CDR3 is TGTGCCAGCAGCTTAAGGGACAACCCCCTCTCTGGGGCCAACGTCCTGACTTTC.

This clonotype was counted only a few times. This rearrangement joins TRBV12-3 or TRBV12-4 to TRBJ2-1; 7 positions match TRBD2. V shed 5 bases and J 5 bases; nucleotides not matched to a gene: 6. This CDR3 is built from 14 residues. In DNA, the CDR3 is TGTGCCAGCAGTCAAAGCGGGAAGGACAATGAGCAGTTCTTC. Amino acid sequence: CASSQSGKDNEQFF.

This clonotype was detected many times. The gene calls are TRBV6-2 or TRBV6-3 and TRBJ1-1, with TRBD1 matching 7 bases. Germline V gene sequence: CDR1 MNHEY, CDR2 SVGEGT. V lost 5 bases, J lost 8 bases, and 8 bases stayed unmatched. CDR3 size: 13 residues. The CDR3 protein is CASSHAGQAEAFF. The CDR3, as DNA: TGTGCCAGCAGTCACGCAGGACAGGCAGAAGCTTTCTTT.

This clonotype was found a few times. This rearrangement joins TRBV5-1 to TRBJ2-4, with TRBD2 as a possible D gene (6 bases). The CDR3 extends over 18 amino acids. Trimming cost V 4 bases and J 6 bases, with 26 bases left between them. Germline-derived CDR1 and CDR2 are SGHRS and YFSETQ. CDR3 DNA: TGCGCCAGCAGCCCCCGCGGCGGGGAAGGATCGGCCCTAAACATTCAGTACTTC. Translating it yields CASSPRGGEGSALNIQYF.

This clonotype was picked up many times. The J gene is TRBJ2-5, the V gene TRBV25-1; D is possibly TRBD1 (6 bases). The V end lost 6 bases, the J end lost 5 bases, and 13 bases lay between the germline ends. Germline assignment: CDR1 MGHDK and CDR2 SYGVNS. This CDR3 contains 13 residues. The CDR3 DNA reads as TGTGCCAGCAGAGGACAGAATTCGGAGACCCAGTACTTC. Its protein product is CASRGQNSETQYF.

This chain connects TRBV5-1 to TRBJ2-1, with no clear D. The CDR3 is 13 residues long. Germline V lookup: CDR1 SGHRS, CDR2 YFSETQ. Trimming shortened V by 2 bases and J by 3 bases, and 6 bases separated the two germline ends. CDR3 nucleotide sequence: TGCGCCAGCAGCTTCGACCTCTACAATGAGCAGTTCTTC. Translation gives CASSFDLYNEQFF.

This clonotype showed up just a few times. The chain links TRBV6-2 or TRBV6-3 to TRBJ1-2, with a weak D call TRBD1 (5 bases). V was cut by 6 bases and J by 10 bases, with 15 bases left in between. The CDR3 extends over 12 amino acids. Germline CDR1 MNHEY, CDR2 SVGEGT. CDR3 in amino acids: CASRTDRWDYTF. The CDR3 DNA is TGTGCCAGCAGGACCGACAGATGGGACTACACCTTC.

This chain connects TRBV19 to TRBJ2-2, with D unresolved. The CDR3 sequence is 14 residues long. V lost 3 bases and J 6 bases, leaving 11 bases between the germline ends. Germline-derived CDR1 and CDR2 are LNHDA and SQIVND (reference sequence). This CDR3 is CASSIGASAGELFF. The CDR3 DNA reads as TGTGCCAGTAGTATCGGAGCCTCCGCCGGGGAGCTGTTTTTT.

In this sample, this clonotype turned up once. V usage is TRBV5-6 and J usage is TRBJ2-3; D may match TRBD1 or TRBD2 (5 bases each). Per the germline V gene, CDR1 is SGHDT and CDR2 is YYEEEE. The CDR3 is made up of 15 amino acids. Trimming took 7 bases from V and 6 from J, leaving 21 bases between them. The CDR3 protein is CASGPGPQWIDTQYF. The DNA of the CDR3 is TGTGCCAGCGGCCCGGGACCCCAGTGGATTGATACGCAGTATTTT.

J is TRBJ2-1 and V is TRBV27; 9 nucleotides match TRBD2. The CDR3 runs to 16 residues. The germline V gene encodes CDR1 MNHEY and CDR2 SMNVEV (reference sequence). V was pared by 1 base and J by 7 bases, with 8 bases of the junction left unmatched. The CDR3 loop is CASSLLSLAGRNEQFF. Here the CDR3 DNA reads TGTGCCAGCAGTTTATTGTCTCTAGCGGGAAGAAATGAGCAGTTCTTC.

This clonotype was seen only a few times. The chain uses TRBV28 and TRBJ2-3; D may match TRBD1 or TRBD2 (6 bases each). Between the trimmed V and J ends, which lost 1 base and 3 bases, there was a span of 11 bases. Germline CDR1 reads MDHEN; CDR2 reads SYDVKM. This CDR3 spans 15 amino acids. CDR3: CASSLSRGGTDTQYF. CDR3 DNA: TGTGCCAGCAGTTTATCCAGGGGAGGAACAGATACGCAGTATTTT.

This clonotype was detected ten times or more. The gene calls are TRBV4-1 and TRBJ2-3; D possibly corresponds to TRBD2 (6 bases). The CDR3 consists of 16 residues. Germline CDR1 and CDR2: MGHRA and YSYEKL. The V gene lost 1 base and the J gene lost 6 bases, with 17 bases spanning the gap. For the CDR3, the DNA is TGCGCCAGCAGCCAAGTTAGCGGCGGGGTTGATGATACGCAGTATTTT. This sequence encodes CASSQVSGGVDDTQYF.

As concerns this clonotype: A much bigger clone sits one base away, suggesting this may be a read error. The genes are TRBV20-1 and TRBJ2-7; D may be TRBD1 (5 bases). The CDR3 runs to 12 residues. CDR1 DFQATT and CDR2 SNEGSKA come from the germline V gene (reference sequence). Trimming pared 6 bases from V and 1 base from J, leaving 10 bases between. This chain's CDR3 is CSAGVGSYEQYF. Here the CDR3 DNA reads TGCAGTGCAGGGGTCGGTTCCTACGAGCAGTACTTC.

Ten or more counts support this clonotype. The genes are TRBV19 and TRBJ2-7; D is uncertain. V shed 7 bases and J shed 7 bases, with 17 bases lying between them. There are 13 residues in the CDR3. In germline, CDR1 is LNHDA, CDR2 SQIVND (reference sequence). For the CDR3, the DNA is TGTGCCAGTACCGGGCCCGAAAGGAGTGAGCAGTACTTC. It specifies CASTGPERSEQYF.

This clonotype was picked up a small number of times. This chain links TRBV28 with TRBJ2-3, with D perhaps given as TRBD1 or TRBD2 (5 bases each). V gave up 5 bases and J gave up 0 bases, with 24 bases separating them. The CDR3 is 19 residues long. In germline, CDR1 is MDHEN, CDR2 SYDVKM. CDR3 protein: CASSAPQGRSSLSTDTQYF. The CDR3 DNA reads as TGTGCCAGCAGTGCCCCCCAGGGTCGGTCTAGCCTTAGCACAGATACGCAGTATTTT.

This clonotype has at least ten counts. The chain couples TRBV14 to TRBJ1-2; D is ambiguous. Trimming cost V 1 base and J 8 bases, with 20 bases left between them. Germline V gene data show CDR1 as SGHDN and CDR2 as FVKESK. CDR3 size: 16 residues. CDR3 nucleotide sequence: TGTGCCAGCAGCCAAGTTGTAACTCCGTTCTATGGAGGCTACACCTTC. Translating gives CASSQVVTPFYGGYTF.

This clonotype was recorded at least ten times. V is TRBV10-3 and J is TRBJ1-2, with a tentative D call TRBD1 (6 bases). The CDR3 has 15 amino acids. With 8 bases removed from V and 4 bases from J, the gap between germline ends came to 20 bases. CDR1 and CDR2 (germline): ENHRY, SYGVKD. The CDR3 DNA sequence: TGTGCCATCGGCCCCAGCAGGGGCAGGAGCTATGGCTACACCTTC. Amino acids: CAIGPSRGRSYGYTF.

This clonotype was observed a single time. This could be a read error, since a much larger clone is one nucleotide away. The chain has TRBV28 and TRBJ2-7, with D perhaps assigned TRBD1 or TRBD2 (5 bases each). From germline, CDR1 is MDHEN and CDR2 SYDVKM. The CDR3 has 12 residues. V dropped 5 bases and J dropped 3 bases, with 8 bases sitting between them. Here the CDR3 DNA reads TGTGCCAGCAGTCGGGGCCACTACGAGCAGTACTTC. It yields the protein CASSRGHYEQYF.

The CDR3 sequence is CSARADRAINQPQHF. The CDR3 coding sequence is TGCAGTGCTAGAGCCGACAGGGCGATCAATCAGCCCCAGCATTTT. The gene calls are TRBV20-1 and TRBJ1-5; TRBD1 agrees at 7 bases. CDR1 and CDR2 from the germline V gene are DFQATT and SNEGSKA (reference sequence). The CDR3 consists of 15 residues. Trimming removed 1 base from V and 3 bases from J; junction bases left unmatched: 6.

The J gene is TRBJ2-2, the V gene TRBV20-1; 9 nucleotides agree with TRBD1. V was clipped by 6 bases and J by 9 bases; unmatched bases: 11. The CDR3 contains 14 residues. CDR1 and CDR2 from the germline V gene are DFQATT and SNEGSKA (reference sequence). CDR3 DNA: TGCAGTGCAAGCCGGGACAGGGTCAACCGGGAGCTGTTTTTT. It encodes CSASRDRVNRELFF.

This clonotype was detected only a few times. The chain recombines TRBV19 with TRBJ2-7; 7 bases align to TRBD1. Germline V lookup: CDR1 LNHDA, CDR2 SQIVND (reference sequence). Losses at the gene ends were 5 bases for V and 6 bases for J; bases not matched to a gene: 7. CDR3 length equals 13 residues. The CDR3 DNA reads TGTGCCAGTAGTCAAACAGGGGTCGGCGAGCAGTACTTC. The encoded protein is CASSQTGVGEQYF.